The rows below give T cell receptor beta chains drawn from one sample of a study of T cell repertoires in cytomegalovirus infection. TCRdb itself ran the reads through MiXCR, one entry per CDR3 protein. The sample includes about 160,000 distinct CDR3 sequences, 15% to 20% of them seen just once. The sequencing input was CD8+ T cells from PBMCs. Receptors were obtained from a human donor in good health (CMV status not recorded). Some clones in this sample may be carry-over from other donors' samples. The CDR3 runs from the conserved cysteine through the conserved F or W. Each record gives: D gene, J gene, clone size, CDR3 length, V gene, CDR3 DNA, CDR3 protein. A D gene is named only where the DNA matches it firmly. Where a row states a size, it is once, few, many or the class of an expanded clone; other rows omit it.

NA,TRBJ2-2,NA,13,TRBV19,TGTGCCAGTAGTGCCGGACCAGGAGGGGAGCTGTTTTTT,CASSAGPGGELFF
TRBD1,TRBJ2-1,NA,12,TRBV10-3,TGTGCCATCAGTACAGGGGACAATGAGCAGTTCTTC,CAISTGDNEQFF
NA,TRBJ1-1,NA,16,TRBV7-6,TGTGCCAGCAGCCCCGTGCCGGAGGTCCTGAACACTGAAGCTTTCTTT,CASSPVPEVLNTEAFF
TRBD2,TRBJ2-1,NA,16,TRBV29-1,TGCAGCGTTGGACGGGTTTTGGCGGGAGTCATCAATGAGCAGTTCTTC,CSVGRVLAGVINEQFF
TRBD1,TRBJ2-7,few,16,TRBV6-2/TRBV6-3,TGTGCCAGCAGTTACTCGAACGGACAGGGGGATTACGAGCAGTACTTC,CASSYSNGQGDYEQYF
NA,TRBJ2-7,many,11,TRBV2,TGTGCCAGCAGCTACTTAGATGATGAGTACTTC,CASSYLDDEYF
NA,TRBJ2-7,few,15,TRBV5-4,TGTGCCAGCAGCTCCGATGGGGGGGCATCCTACGAGCAGTACTTC,CASSSDGGASYEQYF
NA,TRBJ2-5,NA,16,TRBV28,TGTGCCAGCAGTCCCCGGGGGGCAGGTTCAAGTGAGACCCAGTACTTC,CASSPRGAGSSETQYF
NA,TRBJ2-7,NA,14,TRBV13,TGTGCCAGCAGCCCAACAAGGGGTCAGTACGAGCAGTACTTC,CASSPTRGQYEQYF
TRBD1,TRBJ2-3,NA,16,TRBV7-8,TGTGCCAGCAGCTCCAACAGGGGACCGGGGACAGATACGCAGTATTTT,CASSSNRGPGTDTQYF
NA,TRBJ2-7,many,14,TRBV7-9,TGTGCCAGCAGCTCTCGGACAGCTCCCTACGAGCAGTACTTC,CASSSRTAPYEQYF
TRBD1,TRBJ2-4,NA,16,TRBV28,TGTGCCAGCAGTTTTGGGACAGCCGTAGCCAAAAACATTCAGTACTTC,CASSFGTAVAKNIQYF
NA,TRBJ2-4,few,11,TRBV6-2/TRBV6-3,TGTGCCAGCAATGGTGGAAACATTCAGTACTTC,CASNGGNIQYF
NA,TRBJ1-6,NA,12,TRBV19,TGTGCCAGCCTACCGGGGCAACAACCCCTCCACTTT,CASLPGQQPLHF
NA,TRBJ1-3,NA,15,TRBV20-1,TGCAGTGCTAGGGAAGGCCCCTTCTCTGGAAACACCATATATTTT,CSAREGPFSGNTIYF
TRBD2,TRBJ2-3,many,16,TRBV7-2,TGTGCCAGCAGCCTTGGACTAGTCTTACCCACAGATACGCAGTATTTT,CASSLGLVLPTDTQYF
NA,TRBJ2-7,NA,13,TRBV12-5,TGTGCTAGTGGTTTGGCGACCCACCAGGAGCAGTACTTC,CASGLATHQEQYF
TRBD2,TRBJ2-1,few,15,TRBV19,TGTGCCAGTAGTTCAGCGGGAGACTCCTACAATGAGCAGTTCTTC,CASSSAGDSYNEQFF
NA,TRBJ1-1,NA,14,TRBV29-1,TGCAGCATCCCTCGAGGCTCGGGGAACACTGAAGCTTTCTTT,CSIPRGSGNTEAFF
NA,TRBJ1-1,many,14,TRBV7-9,TGTGCCAGCAGCTCCACAGGTCTAAACACTGAAGCTTTCTTT,CASSSTGLNTEAFF
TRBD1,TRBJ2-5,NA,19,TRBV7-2,TGTGCCAGCAGCGACCCGGCGGGGGACAGGGGGCCCCCACAAGAGACCCAGTACTTC,CASSDPAGDRGPPQETQYF